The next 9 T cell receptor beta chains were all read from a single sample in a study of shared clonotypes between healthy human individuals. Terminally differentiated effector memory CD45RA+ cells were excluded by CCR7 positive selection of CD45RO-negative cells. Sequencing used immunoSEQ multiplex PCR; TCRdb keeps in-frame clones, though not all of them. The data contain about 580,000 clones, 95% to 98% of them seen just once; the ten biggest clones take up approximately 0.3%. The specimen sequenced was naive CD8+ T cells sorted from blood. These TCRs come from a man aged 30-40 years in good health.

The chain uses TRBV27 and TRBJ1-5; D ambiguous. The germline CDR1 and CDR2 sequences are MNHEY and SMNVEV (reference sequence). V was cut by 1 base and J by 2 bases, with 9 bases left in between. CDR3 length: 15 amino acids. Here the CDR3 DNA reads TGTGCCAGCAGTTTATATTGGGCACGCAATCAGCCCCAGCATTTT. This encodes CASSLYWARNQPQHF.

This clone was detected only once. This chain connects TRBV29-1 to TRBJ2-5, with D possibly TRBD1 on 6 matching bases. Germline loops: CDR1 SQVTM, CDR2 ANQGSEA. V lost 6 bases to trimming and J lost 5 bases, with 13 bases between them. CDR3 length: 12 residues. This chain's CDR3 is CSVGQPWETQYF. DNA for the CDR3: TGCAGCGTGGGACAACCGTGGGAGACCCAGTACTTC.

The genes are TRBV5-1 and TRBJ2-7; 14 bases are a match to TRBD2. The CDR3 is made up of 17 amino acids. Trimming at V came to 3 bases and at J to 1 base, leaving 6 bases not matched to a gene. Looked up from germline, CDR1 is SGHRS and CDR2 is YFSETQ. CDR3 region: CASSSRTSGRSSYEQYF. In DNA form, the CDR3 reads TGCGCCAGCAGCTCTAGGACTAGCGGGAGGTCATCCTACGAGCAGTACTTC.

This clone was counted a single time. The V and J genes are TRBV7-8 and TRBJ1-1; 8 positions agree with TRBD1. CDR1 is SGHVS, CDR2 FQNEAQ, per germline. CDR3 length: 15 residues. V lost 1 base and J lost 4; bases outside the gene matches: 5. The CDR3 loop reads CASSLGTGSSTEAFF. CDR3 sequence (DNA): TGTGCCAGCAGCTTAGGGACAGGGTCGAGCACTGAAGCTTTCTTT.

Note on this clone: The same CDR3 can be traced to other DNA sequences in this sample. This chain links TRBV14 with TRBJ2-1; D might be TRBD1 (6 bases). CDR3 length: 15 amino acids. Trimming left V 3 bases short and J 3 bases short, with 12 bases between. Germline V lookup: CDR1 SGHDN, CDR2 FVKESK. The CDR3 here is CASSHLGGSYNEQFF. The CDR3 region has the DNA TGTGCCAGCAGCCATCTAGGGGGTAGCTACAATGAGCAGTTCTTC.

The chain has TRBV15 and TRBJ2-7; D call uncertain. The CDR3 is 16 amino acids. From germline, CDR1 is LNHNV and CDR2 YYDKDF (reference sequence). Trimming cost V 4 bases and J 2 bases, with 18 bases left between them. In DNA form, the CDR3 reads TGTGCCACCAGCACGAGAGATTGGCAAGACCCCTACGAGCAGTACTTC. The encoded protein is CATSTRDWQDPYEQYF.

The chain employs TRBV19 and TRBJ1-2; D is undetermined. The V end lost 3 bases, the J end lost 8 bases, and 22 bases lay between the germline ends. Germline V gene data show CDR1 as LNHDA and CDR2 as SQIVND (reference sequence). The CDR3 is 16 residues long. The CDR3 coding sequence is TGTGCCAGTAGTATTCTGGGAGACTTCTCTCCAAAGGGCTACACCTTC. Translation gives CASSILGDFSPKGYTF.

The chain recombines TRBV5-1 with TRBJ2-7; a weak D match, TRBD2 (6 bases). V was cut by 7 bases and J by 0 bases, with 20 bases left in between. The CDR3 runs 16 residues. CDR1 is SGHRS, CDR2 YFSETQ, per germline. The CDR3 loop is CASHSVAGLNSYEQYF. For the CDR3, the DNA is TGCGCCAGCCACTCGGTGGCGGGGCTAAACTCCTACGAGCAGTACTTC.

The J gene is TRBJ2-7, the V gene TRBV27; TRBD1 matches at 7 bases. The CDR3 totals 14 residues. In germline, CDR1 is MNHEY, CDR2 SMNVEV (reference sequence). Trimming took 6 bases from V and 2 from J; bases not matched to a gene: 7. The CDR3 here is CASRITGQTYEQYF. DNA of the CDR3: TGTGCCAGCAGGATTACGGGACAGACCTACGAGCAGTACTTC.